The 15 T cell receptor beta chains below were found in one sample sequenced in a study of blood T cell repertoires in COVID-19. Assay used: immunoSEQ multiplex PCR; TCRdb lists only in-frame clones, some missing. The table records 350,000 to 400,000 clones, about nine tenths of them present only once. The source material was PBMCs or T cells enriched from blood (not recorded which). These receptors were taken from a woman younger than 45 who had recovered from COVID-19.

The table lists this clone with a count of one. The chain links TRBV7-3 to TRBJ1-1, with D perhaps matching TRBD1 (6 bases). CDR1 SGHTA and CDR2 FQGTGA come from the germline V gene. V lost 5 bases and J lost 3, with 13 bases in between. CDR3 length: 14 residues. The DNA for the CDR3 is TGTGCCAGCAGCCGGGAAGGGGGTTACACTGAAGCTTTCTTT. Amino acids: CASSREGGYTEAFF.

J is TRBJ2-5 and V is TRBV27; maybe TRBD2 (6 bases). The CDR3 is 17 amino acids. V was cut by 8 bases and J by 1 base, with 23 bases left in between. The germline CDR1 and CDR2 sequences are MNHEY and SMNVEV (reference sequence). This CDR3 reads CASPTAYWTGLQETQYF. CDR3 in DNA: TGTGCCAGCCCCACCGCTTACTGGACGGGACTCCAAGAGACCCAGTACTTC.

CDR3 DNA: TGTGCCAGTAGTATACGCCCAGTAAAAGGGTGGGGGGGGCCCCAGCATTTT. Its translation is CASSIRPVKGWGGPQHF. The V gene is TRBV19, the J gene TRBJ1-5, with D perhaps matching TRBD1 (5 bases). The CDR3 is 17 amino acids. The V gene lost 2 bases and the J gene lost 9 bases, with 23 bases spanning the gap. Per the germline V gene, CDR1 is LNHDA and CDR2 is SQIVND (reference sequence).

This chain links TRBV29-1 with TRBJ1-2; TRBD1 aligns across 8 bases. CDR1 and CDR2 from the germline V gene are SQVTM and ANQGSEA. V was pared by 6 bases and J by 4 bases, with 7 bases of the junction left unmatched. CDR3 length: 13 residues. CDR3 bases: TGCAGCGTACCGGGACAGGCTTTCTATGGCTACACCTTC. This gives the protein CSVPGQAFYGYTF.

The V and J genes are TRBV29-1 and TRBJ1-5; 8 bases line up with TRBD1. V gave up 6 bases and J gave up 5 bases; unmatched junction bases: 6. Germline V gene sequence: CDR1 SQVTM, CDR2 ANQGSEA. The CDR3 sequence is 13 residues long. CDR3 protein: CSVADREHQPQHF. The CDR3 DNA follows: TGCAGCGTCGCGGACAGGGAGCATCAGCCCCAGCATTTT.

V is TRBV5-4 and J is TRBJ2-7; D may be TRBD2 (5 bases). V lost 4 bases, J lost 3 bases, and 11 bases lay in between. The CDR3 length is 13 residues. The germline V gene has CDR1 SGHNT and CDR2 YYREEE (reference sequence). The CDR3 DNA sequence: TGTGCCAGCAGCCAAGACTACGTCTACGAGCAGTACTTC. Its protein is CASSQDYVYEQYF.

The J gene is TRBJ1-2, the V gene TRBV10-3, with D possibly being TRBD1 (5 bases). Looked up from germline, CDR1 is ENHRY and CDR2 is SYGVKD. The germline V and J ends were trimmed by 0 bases and 0 bases, with 14 bases remaining between them. The CDR3 extends over 17 amino acids. The CDR3, as DNA: TGTGCCATCAGTGAGTCGAGGGCCGGGGGTTCTAACTATGGCTACACCTTC. Amino acid sequence: CAISESRAGGSNYGYTF.

The chain couples TRBV5-4 to TRBJ2-1; D perhaps matches TRBD2 (5 bases). CDR1 SGHNT and CDR2 YYREEE come from the germline V gene (reference sequence). Trimming took off 4 bases at V and 0 bases at J, with 11 bases between the two ends. This CDR3 spans 15 amino acids. This chain's CDR3 is CASSLSASSYNEQFF. In DNA, the CDR3 is TGTGCCAGCAGCCTTAGCGCCAGCTCCTACAATGAGCAGTTCTTC.

Regarding this clone: The same CDR3 arises from other DNA sequences in this sample as well. The CDR3 is CASSQQGTNYGYTF. In DNA, the CDR3 is TGTGCCAGCAGCCAACAGGGAACTAACTATGGCTACACCTTC. The chain uses TRBV3-1 (or the pseudogene TRBV3-2) and TRBJ1-2, with D possibly matching TRBD1 (5 bases). Trimming removed 2 bases at V and 0 bases at J, with 7 bases between. Per germline, CDR1 LGHDT and CDR2 YNNKEL (reference sequence). The CDR3 contains 14 residues.

The chain links TRBV28 to TRBJ2-7; 7 nucleotides align to TRBD1. This CDR3 has 15 residues. Germline V CDR1 and CDR2: MDHEN, SYDVKM. V shed 6 bases and J 3 bases; nucleotides not matched to a gene: 11. In DNA, the CDR3 is TGTGCCAGCAGCCCCACCGGGACAGAAAACTACGAGCAGTACTTC. Its protein is CASSPTGTENYEQYF.

The chain has TRBV7-8 and TRBJ1-5; TRBD1 aligns across 7 bases. The CDR3 has 20 amino acids. Germline CDR1 SGHVS, CDR2 FQNEAQ. The trim removed 5 bases at V and 1 base at J, leaving 20 bases unmatched. This CDR3 is CASSHPPRDTQGESNQPQHF. In DNA form, the CDR3 reads TGTGCCAGCAGCCACCCGCCCCGGGACACCCAGGGGGAAAGCAATCAGCCCCAGCATTTT.

The rearrangement uses TRBV9 and TRBJ2-1; D perhaps matches TRBD2 (5 bases). This CDR3 region has 16 residues. V was cut by 0 bases and J by 5 bases, with 15 bases left in between. Germline assignment: CDR1 SGDLS and CDR2 YYNGEE. The CDR3 DNA is TGTGCCAGCAGCGTAGGAACGGGGTCGGTTAACAATGAGCAGTTCTTC. This sequence encodes CASSVGTGSVNNEQFF.

The chain is built from TRBV14 and TRBJ2-7; 7 nucleotides agree with TRBD1. This CDR3 comprises 14 residues. Looked up from germline, CDR1 is SGHDN and CDR2 is FVKESK. Trimming cost V 6 bases and J 5 bases; bases outside gene matches: 10. The CDR3: CASSLLGGADEQYF. Written as DNA, the CDR3 is TGTGCCAGCAGTCTCCTAGGGGGCGCGGACGAGCAGTACTTC.

V and J are TRBV30 and TRBJ2-7; 7 nucleotides align to TRBD1. This CDR3 comprises 16 residues. After removal of 3 bases from V and 4 bases from J, the junction contained 15 bases not matched to a gene. CDR1 is GTSNPN, CDR2 SVGIG, per germline (reference sequence). This CDR3 is CAWSGTYTGQTYEQYF. The CDR3 DNA sequence: TGTGCCTGGAGCGGTACCTATACGGGACAGACGTACGAGCAGTACTTC.

The chain is built from TRBV24-1 and TRBJ1-5; D unclear. V was clipped by 5 bases and J by 3 bases, with 10 bases between them. In germline, CDR1 is KGHDR, CDR2 SFDVKD. The CDR3 has 14 amino acids. The CDR3 DNA sequence: TGTGCCACCAGTGTAGATGAATCCAATCAGCCCCAGCATTTT. Translation: CATSVDESNQPQHF.